One and the same sample provided the 14 T cell receptor beta chains below, sequenced in a study of metastatic and nonmetastatic thyroid tumors. There were no patients who had received any treatment before thyroid surgery. TCRdb re-analyzed the PCR reads using MiXCR. The data show approximately 8,000 clones, around 30% seen once. The sequenced material came from tumor tissue. The source is a male donor with papillary thyroid cancer or a benign thyroid nodule (not recorded which). Some clones in this sample may be carry-over from other donors' samples.

This clone was recorded many times. The chain carries TRBV6-1 and TRBJ2-2, with a possible D match to TRBD1 (6 bases). Germline loops: CDR1 MNHNS, CDR2 SASEGT. This CDR3 comprises 15 residues. Trimming left V 4 bases short and J 6 bases short, with 15 bases between. DNA for the CDR3: TGTGCCAGCAGTGTCGAGTACAGGGCGGCCGGGGAGCTGTTTTTT. Translation gives CASSVEYRAAGELFF.

Judged by abundance, this clone is medium-sized (0.01 to 0.1%). The chain is built from TRBV6-2 or TRBV6-3 and TRBJ2-3; possible D gene TRBD1, 5 bases. The CDR3 spans 17 residues. Per the germline V gene, CDR1 is MNHEY and CDR2 is SVGEGT. The V and J ends lost 0 bases and 2 bases respectively, with 15 bases between them. This CDR3 is CASSYSTSTASTDTQYF. CDR3 coding DNA: TGTGCCAGCAGTTACTCCACTTCGACAGCCTCCACAGATACGCAGTATTTT.

The chain recombines TRBV2 with TRBJ2-1, with a possible D match to TRBD1 (5 bases). Germline assignment: CDR1 SNHLY and CDR2 FYNNEI. Trimming took 6 bases from V and 4 from J, leaving 10 bases between them. This CDR3 has 13 amino acids. In DNA, the CDR3 is TGTGCCAGCAGGGTACAGGAATACAATGAGCAGTTCTTC. Protein product: CASRVQEYNEQFF.

This clone came up a few times. The rearrangement joins TRBV6-1 to TRBJ1-1; D call uncertain. Between the trimmed V and J ends, which lost 5 bases and 3 bases, there was a span of 10 bases. The CDR3 has 13 residues. Per germline, CDR1 MNHNS and CDR2 SASEGT. The CDR3 here is CASSSAGYTEAFF. DNA for the CDR3: TGTGCCAGCAGTTCGGCGGGATACACTGAAGCTTTCTTT.

The rearrangement uses TRBV6-2 or TRBV6-3 and TRBJ2-2; TRBD1 matches 8 bases. CDR3 length: 15 amino acids. Losses at the gene ends were 8 bases for V and 5 bases for J; bases not matched to a gene: 10. Germline CDR1 is MNHEY and CDR2 is SVGEGT. The CDR3 protein is CASYETGDRTGELFF. The CDR3 DNA follows: TGTGCCAGCTACGAGACAGGGGATAGGACCGGGGAGCTGTTTTTT.

The chain combines TRBV5-5 with TRBJ2-2; 9 nucleotides match TRBD1. Germline CDR1 and CDR2: SGHKS and YYEKEE (reference sequence). Trimming removed 2 bases from V and 7 bases from J; junction bases left unmatched: 9. The CDR3 contains 16 residues. This CDR3 is CASSLAGTGIFGELFF. CDR3 DNA sequence: TGTGCCAGCAGCTTAGCCGGGACAGGGATTTTCGGGGAGCTGTTTTTT.

This clone turned up a few times. With a much larger clone just one base away, this may be a read error. CDR3: CARSWTQGNLQYF. For the CDR3, the DNA is TGTGCCCGTAGTTGGACCCAGGGAAACTTGCAGTACTTT. The chain recombines TRBV19 with TRBJ2-3; TRBD1 is a possible D gene (5 bases). CDR3 size: 13 residues. Germline lookup yields CDR1 LNHDA and CDR2 SQIVND (reference sequence).

The chain joins TRBV11-2 to TRBJ2-5; 7 bases line up with TRBD2. The CDR3 has 13 amino acids. Trimming removed 2 bases from V and 4 bases from J; junction bases left unmatched: 1. In germline, CDR1 is SGHAT, CDR2 FQNNGV. The CDR3 loop is CASSLWGGETQYF. CDR3 sequence (DNA): TGTGCCAGCAGCTTATGGGGGGGAGAGACCCAGTACTTC.

The chain links TRBV9 to TRBJ2-7, with 14 positions matching TRBD2. CDR1 and CDR2 (germline): SGDLS, YYNGEE. The CDR3 sequence is 20 residues long. Trimming at V came to 0 bases and at J to 5 bases, leaving 16 bases not matched to a gene. The CDR3 DNA is TGTGCCAGCAGCGTAGACGAGTCGGTGGGACTAGCGGGAGTTCATCACGAGCAGTACTTC. It codes for CASSVDESVGLAGVHHEQYF. Complete variable domain (other parts from reference TRBV9 and TRBJ2-7): DSGVTQTPKHLITATGQRVTLRCSPRSGDLSVYWYQQSLDQGLQFLIQYYNGEERAKGNILERFSAQQFPDLHSELNLSSLELGDSALYFCASSVDESVGLAGVHHEQYFGPGTRLTVT.

This clone appeared a few times. The chain joins TRBV19 to TRBJ1-6; 7 bases match TRBD1. This CDR3 has 14 residues. The V gene end was trimmed by 7 bases and the J gene end by 7 bases; junction bases not matched to a gene: 7. Germline V gives CDR1 LNHDA, CDR2 SQIVND (reference sequence). CDR3 sequence (DNA): TGTGCCAGTATAGGGGACAGAATGAATTCACCCCTCCACTTT. Encoded protein: CASIGDRMNSPLHF.

A few counts support this clone. The V call is TRBV6-1, the J call TRBJ2-1; the D call may be TRBD1 or TRBD2 (5 bases each). Trimming removed 7 bases from V and 1 base from J, with 11 bases in between. CDR1 and CDR2 from the germline V gene are MNHNS and SASEGT. This CDR3 has 14 amino acids. CDR3 region: CASKSGQSYNEQFF. The CDR3 DNA reads as TGTGCCAGCAAATCGGGGCAGTCCTACAATGAGCAGTTCTTC.

This clone was observed a few times. J is TRBJ2-2 and V is TRBV12-3 or TRBV12-4; D unclear. The length of the CDR3 is 13 residues. V was clipped by 5 bases and J by 7 bases, with 11 bases between them. The DNA of the CDR3 is TGTGCCAGCAGTCCAGGTCTCGGCGGGGAGCTGTTTTTT. Protein product: CASSPGLGGELFF.

This clone was detected only a few times. The V and J genes are TRBV28 and TRBJ2-3; 7 positions agree with TRBD2. The V gene end was trimmed by 3 bases and the J gene end by 4 bases; junction bases not matched to a gene: 4. The CDR3 extends over 14 amino acids. Germline CDR1 MDHEN, CDR2 SYDVKM. CDR3 region: CASSFGGSADTQYF. In nucleotides, the CDR3 is TGTGCCAGCAGTTTCGGGGGGAGTGCAGATACGCAGTATTTT. The variable domain in full, with the rest retrieved from reference TRBV28 and TRBJ2-3, is DVKVTQSSRYLVKRTGEKVFLECVQDMDHENMFWYRQDPGLGLRLIYFSYDVKMKEKGDIPEGYSVSREKKERFSLILESASTNQTSMYLCASSFGGSADTQYFGPGTRLTVL.

The chain combines TRBV6-1 with TRBJ1-1; 10 bases line up with TRBD1. Looked up from germline, CDR1 is MNHNS and CDR2 is SASEGT. CDR3 length: 15 amino acids. J gave up 7 bases and V 5 bases, and 10 bases lay outside the gene matches. CDR3 nucleotides: TGTGCCAGCAGTATTTGGGGACAGGGGCCAAATGAAGCTTTCTTT. Translation: CASSIWGQGPNEAFF.